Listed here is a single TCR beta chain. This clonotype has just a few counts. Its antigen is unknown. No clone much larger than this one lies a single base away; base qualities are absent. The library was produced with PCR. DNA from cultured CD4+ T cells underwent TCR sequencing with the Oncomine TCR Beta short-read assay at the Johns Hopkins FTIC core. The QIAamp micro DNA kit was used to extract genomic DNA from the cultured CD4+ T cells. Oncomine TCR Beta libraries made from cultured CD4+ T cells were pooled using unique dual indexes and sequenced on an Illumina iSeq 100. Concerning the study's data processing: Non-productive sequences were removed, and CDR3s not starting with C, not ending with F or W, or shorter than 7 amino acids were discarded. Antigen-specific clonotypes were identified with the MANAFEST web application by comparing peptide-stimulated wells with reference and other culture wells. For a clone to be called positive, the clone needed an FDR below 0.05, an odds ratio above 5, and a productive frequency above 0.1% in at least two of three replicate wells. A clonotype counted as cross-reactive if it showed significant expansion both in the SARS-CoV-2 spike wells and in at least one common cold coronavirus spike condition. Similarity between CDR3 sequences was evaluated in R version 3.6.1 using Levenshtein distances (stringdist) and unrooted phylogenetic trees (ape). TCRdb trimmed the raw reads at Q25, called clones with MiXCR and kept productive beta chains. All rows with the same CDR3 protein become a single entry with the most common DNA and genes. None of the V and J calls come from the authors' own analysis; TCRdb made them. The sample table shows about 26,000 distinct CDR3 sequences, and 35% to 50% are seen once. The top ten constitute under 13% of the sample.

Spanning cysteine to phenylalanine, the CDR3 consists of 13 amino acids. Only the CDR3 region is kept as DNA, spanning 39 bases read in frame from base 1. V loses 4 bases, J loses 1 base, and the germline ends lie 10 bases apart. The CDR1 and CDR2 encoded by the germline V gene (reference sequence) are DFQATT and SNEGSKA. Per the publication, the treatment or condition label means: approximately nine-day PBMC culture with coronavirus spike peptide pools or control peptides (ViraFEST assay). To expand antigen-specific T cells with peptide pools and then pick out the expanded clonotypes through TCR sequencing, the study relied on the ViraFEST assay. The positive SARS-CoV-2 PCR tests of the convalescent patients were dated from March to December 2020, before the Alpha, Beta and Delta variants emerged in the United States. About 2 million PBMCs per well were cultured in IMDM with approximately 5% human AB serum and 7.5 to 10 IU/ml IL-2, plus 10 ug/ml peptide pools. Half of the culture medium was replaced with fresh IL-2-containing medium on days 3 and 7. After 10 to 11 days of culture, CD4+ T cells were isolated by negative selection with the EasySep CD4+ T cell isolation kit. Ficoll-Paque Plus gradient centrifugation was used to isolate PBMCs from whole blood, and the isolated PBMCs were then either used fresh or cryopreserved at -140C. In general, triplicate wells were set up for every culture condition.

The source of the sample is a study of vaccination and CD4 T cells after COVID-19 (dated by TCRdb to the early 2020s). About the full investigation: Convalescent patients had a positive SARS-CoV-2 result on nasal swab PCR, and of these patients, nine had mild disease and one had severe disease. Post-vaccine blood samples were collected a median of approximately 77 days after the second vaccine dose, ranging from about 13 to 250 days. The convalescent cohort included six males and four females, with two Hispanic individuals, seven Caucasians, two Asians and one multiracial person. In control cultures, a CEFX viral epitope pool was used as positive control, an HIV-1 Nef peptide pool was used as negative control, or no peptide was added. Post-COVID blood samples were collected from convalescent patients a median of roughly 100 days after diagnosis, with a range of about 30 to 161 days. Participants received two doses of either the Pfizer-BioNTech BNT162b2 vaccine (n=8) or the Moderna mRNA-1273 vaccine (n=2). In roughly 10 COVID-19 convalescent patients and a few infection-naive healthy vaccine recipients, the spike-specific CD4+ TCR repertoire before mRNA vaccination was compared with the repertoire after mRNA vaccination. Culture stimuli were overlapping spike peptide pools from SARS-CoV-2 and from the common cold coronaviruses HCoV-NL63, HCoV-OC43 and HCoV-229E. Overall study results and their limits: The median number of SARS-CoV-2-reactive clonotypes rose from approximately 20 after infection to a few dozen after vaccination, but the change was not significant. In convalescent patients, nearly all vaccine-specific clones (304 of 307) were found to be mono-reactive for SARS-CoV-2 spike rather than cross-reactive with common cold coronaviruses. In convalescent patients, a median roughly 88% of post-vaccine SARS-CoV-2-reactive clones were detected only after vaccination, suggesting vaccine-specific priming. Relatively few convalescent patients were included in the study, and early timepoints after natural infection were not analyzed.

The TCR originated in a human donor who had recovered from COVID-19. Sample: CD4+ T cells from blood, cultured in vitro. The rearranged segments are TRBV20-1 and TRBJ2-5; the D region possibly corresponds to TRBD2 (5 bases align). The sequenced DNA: TGCAGTGCTAACGGAGGTTCCCAAGAGACCCAGTACTTC. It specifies CSANGGSQETQYF.